These T cell receptor beta chains were read from a single sample in a study of response to subunit inactivated influenza vaccine. TCRdb ran MiXCR on the RT-PCR reads and lists one entry per CDR3 protein. This sample has about 500,000 distinct CDR3 sequences, with about 17% found just once. The specimen was CD4+ T cells sorted from PBMCs, collected about 23 months after vaccination. These receptor sequences come from a man between 50 and 69 years old who received an inactivated influenza vaccine. The CDR3 runs from the conserved cysteine through the conserved F or W. Each record gives: J gene, D gene, clone size, V gene, CDR3 DNA, CDR3 protein. The D gene is left open where the match is weak. Part of the rows lack a size; the others show once, few, many or a class for expanded clones.

TRBJ2-3	TRBD2	-	TRBV7-3	TGTGCCAGCAGCTTCATAGCGGGGGGGAGAGATACGCAGTATTTT	CASSFIAGGRDTQYF
TRBJ2-3	-	few	TRBV7-9	TGTGCCAGCAGCTTAGCAGCGGGACAGACAGATACGCAGTATTTT	CASSLAAGQTDTQYF
TRBJ2-2	TRBD1	-	TRBV7-2	TGTGCCAGCAGCCACGCCCCCGGGACAGGGACCGGGGAGCTGTTTTTT	CASSHAPGTGTGELFF
TRBJ2-5	TRBD1	-	TRBV2	TGTGCCAGCAGCCTTTTCGGACAGGGTGGGACCCAGTACTTC	CASSLFGQGGTQYF
TRBJ2-5	TRBD1	few	TRBV7-9	TGTGCCAGCAGCCCAATTCGACAGGGGGCAACTAAGACCCAGTACTTC	CASSPIRQGATKTQYF
TRBJ2-4	-	few	TRBV6-2/TRBV6-3	TGTGCCAGCAGTGATTCTGGCAAAAACATTCAGTACTTC	CASSDSGKNIQYF
TRBJ2-1	TRBD2	few	TRBV7-6	TGTGCCAGCAGCTCCACTAGCGGCAATGAGCAGTTCTTC	CASSSTSGNEQFF
TRBJ2-3	-	-	TRBV12-3/TRBV12-4	TGTGCCAGCAAAATTGGGAGAAGCACAGATACGCAGTATTTT	CASKIGRSTDTQYF
TRBJ2-2	-	many	TRBV7-2	TGTGCCAGCAGCTATAACGGGGTTAGCTGGCCCGGGGAGCTGTTTTTT	CASSYNGVSWPGELFF
TRBJ2-5	-	-	TRBV21-1	TGTGCCAGCAGCAAAGCGGTTAGCGGGGACCCGTGGGAGACCCAGTACTTC	CASSKAVSGDPWETQYF